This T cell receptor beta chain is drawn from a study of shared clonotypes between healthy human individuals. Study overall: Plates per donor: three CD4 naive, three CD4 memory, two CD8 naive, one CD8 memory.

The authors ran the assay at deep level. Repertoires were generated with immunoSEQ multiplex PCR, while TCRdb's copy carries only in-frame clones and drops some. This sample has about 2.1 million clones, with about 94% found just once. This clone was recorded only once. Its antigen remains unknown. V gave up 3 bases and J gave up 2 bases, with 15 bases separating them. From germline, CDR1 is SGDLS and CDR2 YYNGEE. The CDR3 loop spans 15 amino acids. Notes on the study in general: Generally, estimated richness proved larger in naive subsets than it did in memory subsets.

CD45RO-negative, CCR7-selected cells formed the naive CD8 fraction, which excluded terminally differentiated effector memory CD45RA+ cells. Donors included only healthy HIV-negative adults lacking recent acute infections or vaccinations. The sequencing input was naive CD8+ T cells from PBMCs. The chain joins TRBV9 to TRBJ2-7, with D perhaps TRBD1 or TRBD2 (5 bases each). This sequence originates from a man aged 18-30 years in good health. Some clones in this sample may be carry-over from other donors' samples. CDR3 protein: CASSEAGTATYEQYF. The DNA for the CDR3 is TGTGCCAGCAGCGAGGCCGGGACGGCAACCTACGAGCAGTACTTC.